This TCR beta chain was obtained from a study of T cells in tuberculosis. Findings and caveats of the study: T cells binding CD1B-GMM tetramer weakly possibly escaped the sort.

CDR3 length: 14 amino acids. Germline V lookup: CDR1 WSHSY, CDR2 SAAADI. V lost 8 bases, J lost 1 base, and 5 bases stayed unmatched. No alpha-beta pairing information exists for these sequences. Produced via immunoSEQ multiplex PCR; TCRdb's table is partial and in-frame only. The sample includes approximately 88,000 clones, approximately 91% of them seen just once. Sorting used thawed, overnight-rested PBMC stained with anti-CD3, a viability dye and GMM-loaded CD1B tetramer. The lipid loaded on the CD1B tetramers was C32 glucose monomycolate from Rhodococcus equi. From each donor, about 92,000 tetramer-negative cells were sorted.

Input material: CD1b-GMM tetramer-negative cells sorted from PBMCs. The rearrangement joins TRBV10-2 to TRBJ2-3, with 8 bases lining up with TRBD2. The clonotype was recovered from an adult woman with latent tuberculosis. The CDR3 nucleotides are TGCGCCAGCGGGGGGCGGGGGGGCACAGATACGCAGTATTTT. Translated, it gives CASGGRGGTDTQYF.